This T cell receptor beta chain was retrieved from a study of blood T cells in healthy people across ages. The study's findings and limits: When set beside aged donors, long-lived donors presented more naive CD4+ cells and higher diversity.

This clonotype was detected a few times. The target antigen is unknown. Together with a sample-barcoded 5' primer, a J-beta primer mix was included in a second PCR lasting roughly 6 to 12 cycles. TCRdb independently ran MiXCR on the 5' RACE reads; one entry per CDR3 protein. The repertoire has about 1.8 million distinct CDR3 sequences, 49% of them found once; the top ten carry approximately 2%. Germline V gene data show CDR1 as SGHRS and CDR2 as YFSETQ. The junction had 11 bases not matched to a gene; V was cut back by 4 bases and J by 8 bases. This CDR3 comprises 15 residues. The specimen sequenced was blood. The receptor was isolated from a woman in her forties in good health. This rearrangement joins TRBV5-1 to TRBJ2-1; 8 bases are shared with TRBD2. The CDR3 DNA follows: TGCGCCAGCAGCCCCAGAACAGTGACTAGCGATGAGCAGTTCTTC. It translates to CASSPRTVTSDEQFF.